These 30 T cell receptor beta chains were sequenced from one sample in a study of T-cell reconstitution after alpha-beta-depleted transplantation in children. Unique molecular identifiers were used in preparing the TCRbeta library. TCRdb ran MiXCR on the PCR reads and lists one entry per CDR3 protein. The sample lists around 340,000 distinct CDR3 sequences; about 14% were seen once. Sequenced here: PBMCs, sampled from the stem cell graft. Every receptor here comes from a human donor who donated a stem cell graft to a child with Fanconi anemia.

This clonotype has a count of ten or more. This chain joins TRBV20-1 and TRBJ2-7, with 9 bases fitting TRBD2. The V gene's germline CDR1 is DFQATT and CDR2 SNEGSKA (reference sequence). The junction had 3 bases not matched to a gene; V was cut back by 7 bases and J by 2 bases. The CDR3 has 12 residues. CDR3 nucleotide sequence: TGCAGTGGGCGGGGGGGCCCCTACGAGCAGTACTTC. Its protein is CSGRGGPYEQYF.

This clonotype has ten or more counts. The rearrangement uses TRBV6-2 or TRBV6-3 and TRBJ2-2; TRBD2 agrees at 7 bases. The germline V gene encodes CDR1 MNHEY and CDR2 SVGEGT. Trimming cost V 4 bases and J 0 bases; bases outside gene matches: 2. There are 15 residues in the CDR3. CDR3 in DNA: TGTGCCAGCAGTTTTCGGGGGGCGAACACCGGGGAGCTGTTTTTT. It is translated as CASSFRGANTGELFF.

The chain is built from TRBV11-2 and TRBJ1-1; D is uncertain. Per germline, CDR1 SGHAT and CDR2 FQNNGV. The CDR3 contains 12 residues. Deletions cut 2 bases from V and 5 bases from J, with 6 bases between. The CDR3 here is CASSLNRTEAFF. The CDR3 nucleotides are TGTGCCAGCAGCTTAAATAGAACTGAAGCTTTCTTT. Variable domain in full (rest from reference TRBV11-2 and TRBJ1-1): EAGVAQSPRYKIIEKRQSVAFWCNPISGHATLYWYQQILGQGPKLLIQFQNNGVVDDSQLPKDRFSAERLKGVDSTLKIQPAKLEDSAVYLCASSLNRTEAFFGQGTRLTVV.

This clonotype was recorded many times. J is TRBJ2-2 and V is TRBV6-5, with D possibly TRBD1 on 5 matching bases. CDR3 length equals 15 residues. Germline V gene lookup returns CDR1 MNHEY and CDR2 SVGAGI. Trimming shortened V by 4 bases and J by 7 bases, and 16 bases separated the two germline ends. The CDR3 sequence: CASSLVSGFNGELFF. In DNA, the CDR3 is TGTGCCAGCAGTTTGGTCTCAGGGTTTAACGGGGAGCTGTTTTTT.

This chain uses TRBV25-1 with TRBJ1-1; no firm D call. V lost 9 bases to trimming and J lost 1 base, with 15 bases between them. The CDR3 is 14 amino acids. Germline V gene data show CDR1 as MGHDK and CDR2 as SYGVNS. CDR3 sequence reads: CASNGLGRNTEAFF. The CDR3 bases are TGTGCCAGTAATGGCTTGGGGAGGAACACTGAAGCTTTCTTT.

This clonotype was picked up many times. V is TRBV29-1 and J is TRBJ2-1; D perhaps matches TRBD1 (5 bases). V gave up 7 bases and J gave up 3 bases, with 10 bases separating them. The germline gives CDR1 SQVTM, CDR2 ANQGSEA. CDR3 size: 12 residues. CDR3 DNA: TGCAGCGGGCGGCAGGGCTACAATGAGCAGTTCTTC. Translation gives CSGRQGYNEQFF.

This clonotype has ten or more counts. The chain couples TRBV20-1 to TRBJ2-1; 8 positions agree with TRBD2. The CDR3 loop spans 16 amino acids. The germline CDR1 and CDR2 sequences are DFQATT and SNEGSKA (reference sequence). The V gene end was trimmed by 6 bases and the J gene end by 4 bases; junction bases not matched to a gene: 14. CDR3 sequence reads: CSAQTSVAGRYNEQFF. DNA of the CDR3: TGCAGTGCCCAAACCTCCGTAGCGGGGAGGTACAATGAGCAGTTCTTC.

This clonotype has only a few counts. This rearrangement joins TRBV5-1 to TRBJ1-2; TRBD1 might be the D (5 bases). Germline V gene data show CDR1 as SGHRS and CDR2 as YFSETQ. V dropped 4 bases and J dropped 8 bases, with 18 bases sitting between them. The CDR3 is 14 residues long. The CDR3 region is CASSAEGTPGGYTF. CDR3 coding DNA: TGCGCCAGCAGCGCCGAGGGGACCCCTGGGGGCTACACCTTC. The whole variable domain, remainder taken from reference TRBV5-1 and TRBJ1-2, is KAGVTQTPRYLIKTRGQQVTLSCSPISGHRSVSWYQQTPGQGLQFLFEYFSETQRNKGNFPGRFSGRQFSNSRSEMNVSTLELGDSALYLCASSAEGTPGGYTFGSGTRLTVV.

This rearrangement joins TRBV28 to TRBJ2-6; no clear D. The CDR3 spans 14 residues. The V end was cut by 7 bases, the J end by 4 bases, with 11 bases between. In germline, CDR1 is MDHEN, CDR2 SYDVKM. CDR3 in amino acids: CASTSPRGANVLTF. In DNA, the CDR3 is TGTGCCAGCACCAGCCCGCGGGGGGCCAACGTCCTGACTTTC.

This clonotype was recorded many times. Compared with germline, one end of the junction differs, possibly owing to a read error. The rearrangement joins TRBV5-1 to TRBJ1-5; no firm D call. Germline values: CDR1 SGHRS, CDR2 YFSETQ. The CDR3 sequence is 13 residues long. The CDR3 DNA reads as TGTGCCAGCAGCTTAGTTTCCGATCAGCCCCAGCATTTT. It codes for CASSLVSDQPQHF.

The chain has TRBV3-1 and TRBJ2-2, with 7 bases that match TRBD2. This CDR3 comprises 15 residues. The trim removed 1 base at V and 3 bases at J, leaving 2 bases unmatched. Germline V gene lookup returns CDR1 LGHDT and CDR2 YNNKEL (reference sequence). CDR3 sequence reads: CASSQVGGDTGELFF. The CDR3, as DNA: TGTGCCAGCAGCCAAGTTGGGGGGGACACCGGGGAGCTGTTTTTT.

As DNA, the CDR3 is TGCGCCAGCAGCCAAGGATGGACTAGCCGTGAGACCCAGTACTTC. This translates into CASSQGWTSRETQYF. V and J are TRBV4-3 and TRBJ2-5; TRBD2 matches at 8 bases. The V gene end was trimmed by 1 base and the J gene end by 5 bases; junction bases not matched to a gene: 6. Per the germline V gene, CDR1 is LGHNA and CDR2 is YSLEER. This CDR3 has 15 amino acids.

The genes are TRBV15 and TRBJ1-1, with D maybe TRBD1 (5 bases). CDR1 and CDR2 (germline): LNHNV, YYDKDF (reference sequence). V was clipped by 1 base and J by 4 bases, with 13 bases between them. The CDR3 sequence is 15 residues long. The CDR3 spells CATSRVRGIVTEAFF. In DNA, the CDR3 is TGTGCCACCAGCAGAGTACGGGGGATAGTCACTGAAGCTTTCTTT.

This clonotype was counted ten times or more. The chain combines TRBV29-1 with TRBJ2-3; TRBD1 aligns across 8 bases. The CDR3 totals 18 residues. The ends lost 0 bases at V and 0 bases at J; junction bases unmatched: 11. Germline-derived CDR1 and CDR2 are SQVTM and ANQGSEA. The CDR3 region has the DNA TGCAGCGTTGAAGAATCCTGGGACAGGAGGGCTAGCACAGATACGCAGTATTTT. It yields the protein CSVEESWDRRASTDTQYF.

The chain is built from TRBV7-2 and TRBJ1-2; D perhaps matches TRBD1 (5 bases). Trimming cost V 6 bases and J 6 bases, with 20 bases left between them. Germline V gene sequence: CDR1 SGHTA, CDR2 FQGNSA. This CDR3 is built from 15 residues. The CDR3 is CASSFHRGGMNGYTF. In nucleotides, the CDR3 is TGTGCCAGCAGTTTCCACCGTGGGGGGATGAATGGCTACACCTTC.

The table lists this clonotype with many counts. This sequence joins TRBV5-1 and TRBJ2-5; D possibly corresponds to TRBD2 (5 bases). The V and J ends lost 4 bases and 2 bases respectively, with 9 bases between them. CDR1 SGHRS and CDR2 YFSETQ come from the germline V gene. The CDR3 covers 13 residues. The CDR3: CASSGGSQETQYF. DNA of the CDR3: TGCGCCAGCAGCGGAGGATCTCAAGAGACCCAGTACTTC. The full variable domain, in which reference TRBV5-1 and TRBJ2-5 provide the parts outside the CDR3, is KAGVTQTPRYLIKTRGQQVTLSCSPISGHRSVSWYQQTPGQGLQFLFEYFSETQRNKGNFPGRFSGRQFSNSRSEMNVSTLELGDSALYLCASSGGSQETQYFGPGTRLLVL.

This clonotype occurred once. The CDR3 here is CASSRVYGLQETQYF. CDR3 in DNA: TGTGCCAGCAGCCGGGTGTACGGACTCCAAGAGACCCAGTACTTC. This chain joins TRBV5-5 and TRBJ2-5, with a possible D match to TRBD2 (5 bases). Germline V gene data show CDR1 as SGHKS and CDR2 as YYEKEE (reference sequence). V was clipped by 4 bases and J by 1 base, with 14 bases between them. CDR3 length: 15 amino acids.

This clonotype appeared many times. The V call is TRBV28, the J call TRBJ2-2; possibly TRBD1 for D (5 bases). The germline V gene has CDR1 MDHEN and CDR2 SYDVKM. Trimming removed 8 bases at V and 4 bases at J, with 20 bases between. CDR3 length equals 16 residues. The DNA for the CDR3 is TGTGCCAGCTGGGCGCTTTGGGGCCTAAGCACCGGGGAGCTGTTTTTT. It is translated as CASWALWGLSTGELFF.

This chain joins TRBV28 and TRBJ2-1; 7 bases are shared with TRBD1. This CDR3 contains 19 residues. The V gene end was trimmed by 4 bases and the J gene end by 0 bases; junction bases not matched to a gene: 15. Germline-derived CDR1 and CDR2 are MDHEN and SYDVKM. This chain's CDR3 is CASSSFIGQDLSSYNEQFF. In DNA, the CDR3 is TGTGCCAGCAGTTCCTTTATCGGACAGGATTTAAGCTCCTACAATGAGCAGTTCTTC.

The table lists this clonotype with a count of one. Given a much more abundant clone one base away, this may be a read error. The rearrangement links TRBV27 to TRBJ2-1; 8 nucleotides match TRBD1. Germline V gives CDR1 MNHEY, CDR2 SMNVEV (reference sequence). This CDR3 is built from 15 residues. CDR3 coding DNA: TGTACCAGCAGTCCGGACAGGGTCACCTACAATGAGCAGTTCTTC. It translates to CTSSPDRVTYNEQFF.

Only a few counts were recorded for this clonotype. The V gene is TRBV7-9, the J gene TRBJ2-3; D gene ambiguous. Germline V lookup: CDR1 SEHNR, CDR2 FQNEAQ (reference sequence). V lost 5 bases and J 5 bases, leaving 8 bases between the germline ends. The CDR3 runs 12 residues. The CDR3 reads CASSPGIDTQYF. CDR3 DNA: TGTGCCAGCAGCCCAGGTATAGATACGCAGTATTTT.

This clonotype turned up a few times. The chain is built from TRBV18 and TRBJ2-1; D gene uncertain. This CDR3 comprises 15 residues. Per germline, CDR1 KGHSH and CDR2 LQKENI. The ends were cut back, 4 bases at V and 8 bases at J, with 18 bases in the middle. CDR3 protein: CASSRGRPTGDEQFF. The CDR3 nucleotides are TGTGCCAGCTCACGAGGAAGACCGACTGGGGATGAGCAGTTCTTC.

This clonotype was picked up many times. The V gene is TRBV5-1, the J gene TRBJ2-1; D is ambiguous. The CDR3 contains 11 residues. Germline CDR1 is SGHRS and CDR2 is YFSETQ. With 4 bases removed from V and 8 bases from J, the gap between germline ends came to 7 bases. CDR3 residues: CASSLIDEQFF. DNA for the CDR3: TGCGCCAGCAGCCTAATCGATGAGCAGTTCTTC. Filled out from reference TRBV5-1 and TRBJ2-1, the complete variable domain reads KAGVTQTPRYLIKTRGQQVTLSCSPISGHRSVSWYQQTPGQGLQFLFEYFSETQRNKGNFPGRFSGRQFSNSRSEMNVSTLELGDSALYLCASSLIDEQFFGPGTRLTVL.

Ten or more counts support this clonotype. This sequence joins TRBV4-3 and TRBJ2-3; D is perhaps TRBD1 or TRBD2 (5 bases each). Looked up from germline, CDR1 is LGHNA and CDR2 is YSLEER. V was shortened by 0 bases and J by 0 bases, with 16 bases between the two germline ends. CDR3 length equals 18 residues. The CDR3 region has the DNA TGCGCCAGCAGCCAAGACTCCGGGACCACGATTAGCACAGATACGCAGTATTTT. It yields the protein CASSQDSGTTISTDTQYF.

This clonotype turned up a few times. V and J are TRBV6-2 or TRBV6-3 and TRBJ2-3, with D possibly being TRBD2 (5 bases). CDR1 is MNHEY and CDR2 is SVGEGT in the germline V gene. Trimming pared 5 bases from V and 1 base from J, leaving 13 bases between. The CDR3 covers 15 residues. The CDR3 DNA reads TGTGCCAGCAGTGTTGACTACCCCGGCACAGATACGCAGTATTTT. This gives the protein CASSVDYPGTDTQYF.

This chain uses TRBV6-5 with TRBJ1-5; the D gene is possibly TRBD1 (6 bases). This CDR3 spans 15 amino acids. Trimming took off 6 bases at V and 0 bases at J, with 12 bases between the two ends. In germline, CDR1 is MNHEY, CDR2 SVGAGI. The CDR3 is CASRSDRNSNQPQHF. CDR3 coding DNA: TGTGCCAGCAGATCTGACAGGAATAGCAATCAGCCCCAGCATTTT.

This clonotype was observed at least ten times. The chain uses TRBV6-5 and TRBJ1-6; D possibly corresponds to TRBD1 (5 bases). V was clipped by 2 bases and J by 7 bases, with 12 bases between them. The CDR3 totals 15 residues. Germline loops: CDR1 MNHEY, CDR2 SVGAGI. The CDR3 bases are TGTGCCAGCAGTTACGGGGACGTCGCAAATTCACCCCTCCACTTT. Encoded protein: CASSYGDVANSPLHF.

V gene TRBV4-2 combines with J gene TRBJ1-2; no clear D. This CDR3 is built from 16 residues. V lost 1 base and J 4 bases, leaving 16 bases between the germline ends. CDR1 and CDR2 (germline): LGHNA, YNFKEQ. The CDR3 loop reads CASSQAEGSSPYGYTF. The CDR3 coding sequence is TGTGCCAGCAGCCAAGCGGAGGGCTCATCCCCCTATGGCTACACCTTC.

CDR3 DNA: TGTGCCAGCAGACCGGGGCAAGGAAACACCATATATTTT. This encodes CASRPGQGNTIYF. The rearrangement joins TRBV12-3 or TRBV12-4 to TRBJ1-3; TRBD1 is a possible D gene (5 bases). The V end was cut by 6 bases, the J end by 4 bases, with 10 bases between. The CDR3 loop spans 13 amino acids.

This clonotype was seen at least ten times. The chain has TRBV30 and TRBJ1-4, with D hard to call. V gave up 0 bases and J gave up 8 bases, with 10 bases separating them. The germline gives CDR1 GTSNPN, CDR2 SVGIG (reference sequence). CDR3 length equals 13 residues. The CDR3 DNA follows: TGTGCCTGGAGTGTACTCCCGGGAGAAAAACTGTTTTTT. Protein product: CAWSVLPGEKLFF.